Below are 28 T cell receptor beta chains sequenced from a single sample in a study of healthy donors' naive CD4 and CD8 T cells. TCR libraries were built from about 500 ng of total RNA by linear amplification. TCRdb reprocessed the reads with MiXCR, giving one entry per CDR3 protein. Found here are about 200,000 distinct CDR3 sequences, about 74% of them singletons; the top ten hold about 2.3%. The specimen sequenced was naive CD4+ and CD8+ T cells sorted from blood, pooled from several donors. Receptors originate from a pool of human donors in good health; the sample pools cells from several healthy donors.

This clonotype was counted only a few times. This rearrangement joins TRBV29-1 to TRBJ2-5; D ambiguous. The CDR3 covers 12 residues. V was cut by 7 bases and J by 0 bases, with 9 bases left in between. Germline CDR1 is SQVTM and CDR2 is ANQGSEA. CDR3 coding DNA: TGCAGCGCTACCTTACACCAAGAGACCCAGTACTTC. Encoded protein: CSATLHQETQYF.

This sequence joins TRBV29-1 and TRBJ1-2; 9 bases agree with TRBD1. This CDR3 contains 15 residues. CDR1 is SQVTM, CDR2 ANQGSEA, per germline. Unmatched junction bases numbered 7, after V lost 3 bases and J lost 2 bases. The CDR3 nucleotides are TGCAGCGTTGATACAGGGGGCTTGACAAACTATGGCTACACCTTC. Protein: CSVDTGGLTNYGYTF.

The rearrangement joins TRBV5-6 to TRBJ2-7, with 7 bases fitting TRBD1. The germline V gene has CDR1 SGHDT and CDR2 YYEEEE. This CDR3 has 15 residues. With V trimmed by 5 bases and J by 4 bases, 12 bases remained unmatched. CDR3 amino acids: CASSRPGTAFYEQYF. The CDR3, as DNA: TGTGCCAGCAGTAGGCCCGGGACAGCCTTTTACGAGCAGTACTTC.

This chain uses TRBV5-5 with TRBJ2-7; no firm D call. V was trimmed by 0 bases and J by 0 bases, leaving 7 bases between them. The CDR3 consists of 14 residues. Germline loops: CDR1 SGHKS, CDR2 YYEKEE (reference sequence). The CDR3 spells CASSLEVSSYEQYV. The CDR3 DNA follows: TGTGCCAGCAGCTTGGAGGTTAGCTCCTACGAGCAGTACGTC.

The V call is TRBV29-1, the J call TRBJ2-1; D uncertain. The CDR3 covers 13 residues. V lost 7 bases and J 1 base, leaving 11 bases between the germline ends. The V gene's germline CDR1 is SQVTM and CDR2 ANQGSEA. This CDR3 is CSGQAESYNEQFF. The DNA for the CDR3 is TGCAGCGGGCAGGCCGAATCCTACAATGAGCAGTTCTTC.

The chain has TRBV21-1 and TRBJ2-3; TRBD2, the table's D call, lacks a check against the DNA. TRBV21-1 is recorded as a pseudogene. The CDR3 is 18 amino acids. CDR3 residues: CASSKERRRAGHTDTQYF. The CDR3 bases are TGTGCCAGCAGCAAAGAGCGGAGGAGGGCAGGGCACACAGATACGCAGTATTTT.

The chain combines TRBV6-5 with TRBJ2-7; TRBD2 is a possible D gene (6 bases). The CDR3 sequence is 14 residues long. CDR1 is MNHEY, CDR2 SVGAGI, per germline. Trimming cost V 0 bases and J 5 bases, with 11 bases left between them. CDR3 amino acids: CASSYSSGDHEQYF. CDR3 nucleotides: TGTGCCAGCAGTTACTCTAGCGGAGACCACGAGCAGTACTTC.

A note on this clonotype: A read error may account for a junction end that differs from germline. V is TRBV29-1 and J is TRBJ1-3; 9 bases align to TRBD1. This CDR3 has 12 amino acids. Germline-derived CDR1 and CDR2 are SQVTM and ANQGSEA. This chain's CDR3 is CSGTGAGNTIYF. The CDR3 DNA reads as TGCAGCGGGACAGGGGCTGGGAACACCATATATTTT.

The CDR3 region has the DNA TGTGCCAGCAGCTTATGGACGGATAGCTCCTACGAGCAGTACTTC. It codes for CASSLWTDSSYEQYF. The V and J genes are TRBV5-5 and TRBJ2-7; D remains unclear. V lost 2 bases and J lost 0, with 12 bases in between. The CDR3 has 15 amino acids. The germline V gene encodes CDR1 SGHKS and CDR2 YYEKEE (reference sequence).

The V gene is TRBV29-1, the J gene TRBJ2-3; 9 bases agree with TRBD2. Germline V CDR1 and CDR2: SQVTM, ANQGSEA. The J segment lost 15 bases and the V segment lost 7 bases, leaving 5 bases of the junction unmatched. The CDR3 spans 9 residues. Here the CDR3 reads CSASGVQYF. The CDR3 bases are TGCAGCGCTAGCGGGGTACAATATTTT.

This clonotype came up once. This chain uses TRBV12-3 or TRBV12-4 with TRBJ2-7; TRBD2 matches 8 bases. The length of the CDR3 is 14 residues. With V trimmed by 7 bases and J by 2 bases, 7 bases remained unmatched. In nucleotides, the CDR3 is TGTGCCAGCACCGCGGGAGGTCCGCCCTACGAGCAGTACTTC. Its translation: CASTAGGPPYEQYF.

The chain employs TRBV27 and TRBJ2-2; 9 bases are a match to TRBD2. The CDR3 spans 15 residues. CDR1 MNHEY and CDR2 SMNVEV come from the germline V gene (reference sequence). Trimming removed 3 bases from V and 6 bases from J; junction bases left unmatched: 5. As DNA, the CDR3 is TGTGCCAGCAGTTTTGCGGGAGGGCCCCCCGGGGAGCTGTTTTTT. Its translation: CASSFAGGPPGELFF.

The chain combines TRBV18 with TRBJ2-2, with D possibly matching TRBD2 (5 bases). V was trimmed by 2 bases and J by 3 bases, leaving 7 bases between them. The CDR3 consists of 14 residues. CDR1 is KGHSH and CDR2 is LQKENI in the germline V gene. The DNA of the CDR3 is TGTGCCAGCTCACCAGGACTTGACACCGGGGAGCTGTTTTTT. Translation gives CASSPGLDTGELFF.

This sequence joins TRBV11-1 and TRBJ1-1; D call uncertain. This CDR3 comprises 13 residues. V lost 5 bases, J lost 3 bases, and 10 bases lay in between. CDR1 and CDR2 (germline): SGHAT, FQDESV (reference sequence). For the CDR3, the DNA is TGTGCCAGCAGCCGCTGCCGAGACACTGAAGCTTTCTTT. Residues: CASSRCRDTEAFF.

V is TRBV4-1 and J is TRBJ1-3; no clear D gene. V lost 0 bases, J lost 2 bases, and 5 bases lay in between. CDR1 MGHRA and CDR2 YSYEKL come from the germline V gene. The CDR3 consists of 14 residues. The CDR3 reads CASSQERTGNTIYF. The CDR3 DNA sequence: TGCGCCAGCAGCCAAGAAAGGACTGGAAACACCATATATTTT.

The chain employs TRBV27 and TRBJ1-1; TRBD1 might be the D (5 bases). The CDR3 is made up of 14 amino acids. The V gene's germline CDR1 is MNHEY and CDR2 SMNVEV (reference sequence). The V and J ends lost 3 bases and 6 bases respectively, with 14 bases between them. The CDR3 spells CASSLGQGPSEAFF. CDR3 nucleotides: TGTGCCAGCAGTTTGGGTCAGGGCCCTTCTGAAGCTTTCTTT.

The CDR3 region is CASYETIYEQYF. CDR3 DNA: TGCGCCAGCTACGAGACCATCTACGAGCAGTACTTC. This chain connects TRBV5-1 to TRBJ2-7; no firm D call. Germline assignment: CDR1 SGHRS and CDR2 YFSETQ. Trimming left V 7 bases short and J 3 bases short, with 11 bases between. The CDR3 is made up of 12 amino acids.

This chain links TRBV18 with TRBJ2-1; 7 bases align to TRBD1. CDR1 and CDR2 from the germline V gene are KGHSH and LQKENI. The length of the CDR3 is 15 residues. Germline trimming cut 5 bases from V and 5 bases from J; bases unmatched to any gene: 9. Here the CDR3 reads CASSAYRGDNNEQFF. CDR3 sequence (DNA): TGTGCCAGCTCAGCCTACAGGGGAGACAACAATGAGCAGTTCTTC.

The rearrangement joins TRBV24-1 to TRBJ2-1; D not resolved. With 9 bases removed from V and 3 bases from J, the gap between germline ends came to 8 bases. CDR3 length equals 12 residues. Germline lookup yields CDR1 KGHDR and CDR2 SFDVKD. CDR3 protein: CATSMGYNEQFF. Written as DNA, the CDR3 is TGTGCCACCTCAATGGGCTACAATGAGCAGTTCTTC.

This clonotype has only a few counts. The rearrangement joins TRBV29-1 to TRBJ1-3; D not resolved. The ends were cut back, 3 bases at V and 9 bases at J, with 0 bases in the middle. There are 8 residues in the CDR3. The germline CDR1 and CDR2 sequences are SQVTM and ANQGSEA. For the CDR3, the DNA is TGCAGCGTTGACACCATATATTTT. It specifies CSVDTIYF. The whole variable domain, filled in from reference TRBV29-1 and TRBJ1-3, reads SAVISQKPSRDICQRGTSLTIQCQVDSQVTMMFWYRQQPGQSLTLIATANQGSEATYESGFVIDKFPISRPNLTFSTLTVSNMSPEDSSIYLCSVDTIYFGEGSWLTVV.

This chain joins TRBV4-3 and TRBJ2-5, with D unresolved. V was shortened by 0 bases and J by 1 base, with 3 bases between the two germline ends. Germline V gene lookup returns CDR1 LGHNA and CDR2 YSLEER. This CDR3 is 13 amino acids long. The CDR3 bases are TGCGCCAGCAGCCAAGATCCCCAAGAGACCCAGTACTTC. Protein sequence: CASSQDPQETQYF.

The rearrangement joins TRBV19 to TRBJ2-1; possible D gene TRBD2, 5 bases. Germline CDR1 LNHDA, CDR2 SQIVND (reference sequence). Trimming cost V 7 bases and J 3 bases, with 7 bases left between them. The length of the CDR3 is 12 residues. The CDR3 nucleotides read TGTGCCAGTACCCGGGGCTACAATGAGCAGTTCTTC. Its translation: CASTRGYNEQFF. Full variable domain (remainder filled in from reference TRBV19 and TRBJ2-1): DGGITQSPKYLFRKEGQNVTLSCEQNLNHDAMYWYRQDPGQGLRLIYYSQIVNDFQKGDIAEGYSVSREKKESFPLTVTSAQKNPTAFYLCASTRGYNEQFFGPGTRLTVL.

The chain has TRBV6-6 and TRBJ1-1, with 7 bases fitting TRBD1. Germline lookup yields CDR1 MNHNY and CDR2 SVGAGI (reference sequence). CDR3 length: 14 residues. The ends lost 6 bases at V and 2 bases at J; junction bases unmatched: 6. For the CDR3, the DNA is TGTGCCAGCAGGCCACAGGGGTCCAACACTGAAGCTTTCTTT. It is translated as CASRPQGSNTEAFF.

This rearrangement joins TRBV6-5 to TRBJ1-1, with 9 bases lining up with TRBD1. CDR1 MNHEY and CDR2 SVGAGI come from the germline V gene. The ends lost 6 bases at V and 4 bases at J; junction bases unmatched: 3. CDR3 length: 13 amino acids. CDR3 DNA: TGTGCCAGCAGGGGACAGGGAGTCACTGAAGCTTTCTTT. Its protein is CASRGQGVTEAFF.

This chain uses TRBV27 with TRBJ1-6; the match to TRBD1 covers 7 bases. J gave up 0 bases and V 6 bases, and 5 bases lay outside the gene matches. CDR3 size: 16 residues. The germline V gene has CDR1 MNHEY and CDR2 SMNVEV (reference sequence). CDR3 nucleotide sequence: TGTGCCAGCAGAGACAGGGACATCTCCTATAATTCACCCCTCCACTTT. It codes for CASRDRDISYNSPLHF.

The chain combines TRBV29-1 with TRBJ1-2; D may be TRBD1 (6 bases). Trimming removed 4 bases from V and 8 bases from J, with 17 bases in between. The length of the CDR3 is 13 residues. Germline lookup yields CDR1 SQVTM and CDR2 ANQGSEA. The CDR3 region is CSVVGHDVIGYTF. DNA of the CDR3: TGCAGCGTTGTGGGACACGACGTGATAGGCTACACCTTC. Full variable domain (rest looked up from reference TRBV29-1 and TRBJ1-2): SAVISQKPSRDICQRGTSLTIQCQVDSQVTMMFWYRQQPGQSLTLIATANQGSEATYESGFVIDKFPISRPNLTFSTLTVSNMSPEDSSIYLCSVVGHDVIGYTFGSGTRLTVV.

This clonotype showed up just a few times. The V call is TRBV6-5, the J call TRBJ1-1; tentatively, D is TRBD1 (5 bases). Germline V gene sequence: CDR1 MNHEY, CDR2 SVGAGI. Trimming pared 5 bases from V and 2 bases from J, leaving 9 bases between. This CDR3 is 13 amino acids long. DNA for the CDR3: TGTGCCAGCAGTGTTACAGGAAACACTGAAGCTTTCTTT. Translated: CASSVTGNTEAFF.

V gene TRBV29-1 combines with J gene TRBJ2-5; D gene uncertain. CDR3 length equals 12 residues. With 6 bases removed from V and 5 bases from J, the gap between germline ends came to 13 bases. Germline CDR1 and CDR2: SQVTM and ANQGSEA. The CDR3, as DNA: TGCAGCGTGATGAACGATACCGAGACCCAGTACTTC. Translated: CSVMNDTETQYF.